This record covers a single T cell receptor (beta chain). The target antigen is unknown. The treatment is: roughly ten-day PBMC culture with coronavirus spike peptide pools or control peptides (ViraFEST assay). Via ViraFEST, peptide pools expanded antigen-specific T cells before TCR sequencing. V gave up 3 bases and J gave up 2 bases, with 25 bases separating them. There are 18 residues in the CDR3. Germline CDR1 and CDR2: DFQATT and SNEGSKA (reference sequence). With the Oncomine TCR Beta short-read assay, DNA from cultured CD4+ T cells was sequenced. TCRdb re-called the PCR reads through MiXCR, storing one row per CDR3 protein. The sample comprises approximately 14,000 distinct CDR3 sequences, about 76% of which are singletons, and 15% to 20% rests with the top ten. The record originates from a study of vaccination and CD4 T cells after COVID-19.

The chain combines TRBV20-1 with TRBJ2-5; maybe TRBD2 (7 bases). What was sequenced was CD4+ T cells from blood, cultured in vitro. The sequence derives from a human donor who had recovered from COVID-19. The CDR3 region is CSASDLRRGGGFQETQYF. CDR3 in DNA: TGCAGTGCTAGCGACCTGCGGAGGGGGGGAGGGTTTCAAGAGACCCAGTACTTC.